Many counts were recorded for the clone carrying this T cell receptor (beta chain). The antigen is not known. This record belongs to a study of T-cell reconstitution after alpha-beta-depleted transplantation in children. Notes on the study in general: T-cell counts and diversity at one year following transplant were attributed mainly to newly produced T cells. In patients about two months after transplant, alpha-beta T cells reportedly arose from several hundred expanded graft clones.

V shed 4 bases and J 3 bases; nucleotides not matched to a gene: 8. The CDR3 covers 16 residues. Molecular barcoding with unique molecular identifiers was used for the TCRbeta library. In TCRdb, the PCR reads were re-called with MiXCR into one record per CDR3 protein. Altogether 120,000 or so distinct CDR3 sequences are present, approximately 22% being singletons, with the ten largest covering 10% to 13%. The sequence derives from a male patient aged 2 to 9 who had a stem cell transplant for chronic granulomatous disease, so the T cells may come from the graft donor. The material sequenced was PBMCs, mostly from graft donor cells, taken 180 days after TCRalphabeta/CD19-depleted stem cell transplant. V is TRBV12-3 or TRBV12-4 and J is TRBJ2-5; 10 bases are a match to TRBD1. This chain's CDR3 is CASSYRQGADKETQYF. CDR3 nucleotides: TGTGCCAGCAGTTATAGACAGGGGGCGGACAAAGAGACCCAGTACTTC.